This TCR beta chain is drawn from a study of shared T cell receptors in the human thymus (dated by TCRdb to the early 2020s). Broadly, across the study: The study examined how self-reactive, shared T-cell receptor alpha chains are generated in the human thymus.

Library preparation was by the immunoSEQ multiplex PCR assay. TCRdb obtained this table from immuneACCESS and retained in-frame rearrangements with V and J assigned. These tables miss some clones; where compared with another copy, unresolved V genes account for less than half of the shortfall, and the remainder is unexplained. This sample gives approximately 660,000 clones in total; more than 75% of them show up just once. The ten largest clones capture about 0.01% of the sample. Including cysteine and phenylalanine, the CDR3 has 17 amino acids. Of all the DNA, just the CDR3 is kept, 51 bases in frame from base 1. V loses 5 bases, J loses 0 bases, and the germline ends lie 17 bases apart. Looking up the germline V gene (reference sequence) yields CDR1 GTSNPN and CDR2 SVGIG. With regard to this clone: Its specific antigen is unknown. No quality values exist for individual bases; no much larger clone is one base distant.

This sample was shared with a second study, whose subject was human thymus T cells. Looking at the second paper: Immunologically healthy infants undergoing open corrective cardiac surgery for congenital heart defects in Finland were used as donors. The thymus tissue came from surgical resects taken out during corrective cardiac surgery. Both the thymic and the peripheral blood repertoires appeared to show biased V and J gene segment usage. The related research reported highly overlapping thymic TCR repertoires among unrelated individuals. TCR alpha and beta repertoires from roughly eight infant thymus samples and four related peripheral blood samples were characterized in the study. Donor ages ranged from about 7 to 244 days, and the cohort comprised five to seven male and two female infants. After being mechanically released from the tissue, thymocytes were kept at -70 degrees C in pellets of roughly 8.5-34 million cells. Genomic DNA was extracted from frozen cell pellets with a QIAsymphony instrument. TCRB and TCRAD loci were amplified from a standardized quantity of quality-controlled genomic DNA using the immunoSEQ multiplex PCR assay. The amplicons covered the V(D)J region and were long enough to include the CDR3 and to identify the V and J genes. Through the commercial immunoSEQ service, the amplicons were sequenced on an Illumina platform. Corrections for primer bias and sequencing errors followed previously described methods, while TCRAD and TCRB definitions were based on the IMGT database. Analysis of the repertoires was done with immunoSEQ Analyzer 3.0 and VDJTools and included basic statistics, V/J segment usage, diversity estimates, rarefaction and pairwise overlap. To estimate diversity, the Chao1, ChaoE, Efron-Thisted, Shannon and inverse Simpson indices were applied, and diversity was also estimated on datasets down-sampled to the smallest sample. Repertoire overlap was assessed by strict matching of CDR3 nucleotide sequence, V gene and J gene, and clustering was done by Jaccard-based multidimensional scaling. On average, about 730,000 unique TCRB clonotypes were obtained from thymus samples, compared with about 84,000 from blood samples.

This sequence was found in a boy younger than two with a congenital heart defect. Donor details come from another sample of the same person, matched by shared clones. In this chain, TRBV30 is recombined with TRBJ2-6; the D gene lacks a confident call. The sample consisted of thymocytes. For the CDR3, the sequence is CAWYPRRRISGANVLTF. The bases read TGTGCCTGGTATCCGCGGCGCCGGATCTCTGGGGCCAACGTCCTGACTTTC.